This TCR beta chain was found in a study of early T cells in non-severe SARS-CoV-2 infection. About the research overall: The sequenced material was bulk RNA from unsorted whole blood, and its chains were unpaired. Regarding the study as a whole: There was a bias toward anti-spike CD8 responses in VDJdb matching, which missed private and CD4 specificities.

Molecules of cDNA were individually given unique molecular identifiers that were attached to them. MiXCR, run by TCRdb on the 5' RACE reads, gives a single entry per CDR3 protein. The repertoire holds roughly 50,000 distinct CDR3 sequences, with 6% to 8% as singletons. V lost 1 base and J 6 bases, leaving 9 bases between the germline ends. The CDR3 covers 14 residues. On this clonotype: Its target is unknown.

The chain joins TRBV12-3 or TRBV12-4 to TRBJ2-2; a weak D match, TRBD2 (5 bases). This receptor was identified in an adult who was a healthcare worker with PCR-confirmed SARS-CoV-2 infection or an uninfected control (not recorded which). Here the sequenced sample was whole blood, taken at baseline. CDR3 sequence: CASSLGTPAGELFF. CDR3 sequence (DNA): TGTGCCAGCAGTTTAGGGACTCCCGCCGGGGAGCTGTTTTTT.